This T cell receptor beta chain was obtained from a study of human T cells and chemical hapten exposure. Study as a whole: Small differences in pooled library volume mainly drove the variation in TCR yields per sample.

The V end lost 5 bases, the J end lost 1 base, and 23 bases lay between the germline ends. This CDR3 is built from 18 residues. Germline loops: CDR1 SGHTA, CDR2 FQGNSA. Time point given: patch test 3, about 24 weeks after DPC sensitization. Treatment specified: therapeutic diphenylcyclopropenone sensitization with weekly scalp DPC. Someone pulled total RNA out of unfractionated whole blood. This clonotype appeared once. What it binds is unknown. Study results and limitations: Every donor had alopecia, and their immune response may therefore differ from healthy people's.

As originally analysed: Across samples, TCR counts had a median of 95,638 and ranged from about 20,000 to 690,600. TCRdb independently ran MiXCR on the RACE reads; one entry per CDR3 protein. The V and J calls were determined by TCRdb, not by the authors. Here the sample spans more than 85,000 distinct CDR3 sequences, 34% being singletons. The chain carries TRBV7-2 and TRBJ2-5; D may match TRBD1 or TRBD2 (6 bases each). The clonotype originates from a man in his forties with alopecia areata. Some clones in this sample may be carry-over from other donors' samples. The sequencing used whole blood, collected in connection with sensitization to the hapten diphenylcyclopropenone (DPC). This CDR3 is CASSGGGTEPLRQETQYF. The CDR3 DNA reads as TGTGCCAGCAGCGGAGGGGGAACCGAGCCCCTCCGCCAAGAGACCCAGTACTTC. Based on the CDR3 plus reference TRBV7-2 and TRBJ2-5, the full variable domain is GAGVSQSPSNKVTEKGKDVELRCDPISGHTALYWYRQSLGQGLEFLIYFQGNSAPDKSGLPSDRFSAERTGGSVSTLTIQRTQQEDSAVYLCASSGGGTEPLRQETQYFGPGTRLLVL.